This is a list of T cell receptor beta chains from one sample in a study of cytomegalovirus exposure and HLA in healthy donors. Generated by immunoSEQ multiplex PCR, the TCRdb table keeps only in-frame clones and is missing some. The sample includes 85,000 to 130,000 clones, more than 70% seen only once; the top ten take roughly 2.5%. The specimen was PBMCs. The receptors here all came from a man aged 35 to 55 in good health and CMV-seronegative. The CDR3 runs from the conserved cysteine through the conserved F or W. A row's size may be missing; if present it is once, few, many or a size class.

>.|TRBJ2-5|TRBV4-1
CASSQIHLRTQYF
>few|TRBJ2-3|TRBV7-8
CASSLRLAGSTDTQYF
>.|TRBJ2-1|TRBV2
CASSGQGNEQFF
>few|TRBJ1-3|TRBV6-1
CASSLGGFSGNTIYF
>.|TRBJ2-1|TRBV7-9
CASSGGVGASYNEQFF
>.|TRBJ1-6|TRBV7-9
CSSTSGTAYNSPLHF
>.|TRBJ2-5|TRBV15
CATSVELQETQYF
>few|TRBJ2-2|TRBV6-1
CASSVSRGTGELFF
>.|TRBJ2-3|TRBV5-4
CASSLGSPSTDTQYF
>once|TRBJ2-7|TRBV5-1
CASSPSGDRHAEQYF
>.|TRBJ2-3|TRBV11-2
CASSLRGSADTQYF
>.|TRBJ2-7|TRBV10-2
CASAVRQQGGDEQYF
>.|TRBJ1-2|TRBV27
CASSLSRRSYGYTF
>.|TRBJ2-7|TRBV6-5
CASSLQGLNEQYF
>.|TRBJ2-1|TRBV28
CASSLAGGPLNEQFF
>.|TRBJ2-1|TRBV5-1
CASSSGGFNYNEQFF
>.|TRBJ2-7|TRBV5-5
CASSPTGSYEQYF
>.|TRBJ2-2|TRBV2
CASKALAGDAGELFF
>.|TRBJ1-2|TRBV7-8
CASSYRRTGTYGYTF
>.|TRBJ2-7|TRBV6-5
CASSSDRAYYEQYF
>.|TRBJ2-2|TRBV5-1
CASSPQGADTGELFF
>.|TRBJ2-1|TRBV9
CASSGTSGGTYNEQFF
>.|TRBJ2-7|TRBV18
CASSPIAREGQYF
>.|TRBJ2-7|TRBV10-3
CAISVGQDSYEQYF
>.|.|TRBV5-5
CASSQDTGVYEQYF
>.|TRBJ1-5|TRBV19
CASSSRTGGFGMNQPQHF
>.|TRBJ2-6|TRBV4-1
CASSQEDRSGANVLTF
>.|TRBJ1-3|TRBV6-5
CASSLQTGLGNTIYF
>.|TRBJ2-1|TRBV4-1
CASSPLAGGKNEQFF
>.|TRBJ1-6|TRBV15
CATSSEGGKLTSPLHF